These T cell receptor beta chains were read from a single sample in a study of blood T cell repertoires in COVID-19. Measured with immunoSEQ multiplex PCR; TCRdb has only the in-frame clones, and not every one. The repertoire holds approximately 200,000 clones, with around 86% as singletons. Sequencing used peripheral blood. These receptors originate from a human donor in a cohort sampled during active COVID-19. Each CDR3 is given with its conserved first and last residue. Only some rows state a clone size, as once, few, many or a class for expanded clones.

CDR3: CASQPGLMNTEAFF
V: TRBV6-5
size: NA

CDR3: CASSFGRTNTEAFF
V: TRBV9
size: once

CDR3: CAISADRVNTQYF
V: TRBV10-3
size: NA

CDR3: CASSKVVGQGWDYEQYF
V: TRBV21-1
size: NA

CDR3: CASSDRAGGWGSTDTQYF
V: TRBV19
size: NA

CDR3: CASSFKREGGTGELFF
V: TRBV27
size: NA

CDR3: CASSLSDRRSYEQYF
V: TRBV27
size: NA

CDR3: CASSDGVAGAREQYF
V: TRBV2
size: NA

CDR3: CASSLETSGIGEQFF
V: TRBV4-3
size: NA

CDR3: CASSIPGQGRGNYGYTF
V: TRBV19
size: NA

CDR3: CASSPPGLGVEQYF
V: TRBV6-6
size: once

CDR3: CASSYSPGLGETQYF
V: TRBV6-6
size: NA

CDR3: CASSYVSNRHPSGEQYF
V: TRBV6-2/TRBV6-3
size: NA

CDR3: CASSLGGGRFNEQYF
V: TRBV11-2
size: NA

CDR3: CASSLASGTSGIYEQYF
V: TRBV7-2
size: NA

CDR3: CASSYGGVRDEQYF
V: TRBV6-2/TRBV6-3
size: NA

CDR3: CATSDRGHRMGANVLTF
V: TRBV24-1
size: NA

CDR3: CASRHAGGYTF
V: TRBV27
size: NA

CDR3: CASSLAGQRRYNEQFF
V: TRBV19
size: NA

CDR3: CASSLVVALHEQYF
V: TRBV28
size: NA